This T cell receptor beta chain was obtained from a study of response to subunit inactivated influenza vaccine. Study results and limitations: After each seasonal influenza vaccination, few new T cells are recruited, the authors suggested.

There are 13 residues in the CDR3. Deletions cut 3 bases from V and 6 bases from J, with 15 bases between. Germline-derived CDR1 and CDR2 are SQVTM and ANQGSEA. This clonotype was observed a few times. Its antigen remains unidentified. In TCRdb, the RT-PCR reads were re-called with MiXCR into one record per CDR3 protein. The sample contains 600,000 to 700,000 distinct CDR3 sequences, 12% to 15% of which appear only once. J is TRBJ2-7 and V is TRBV29-1; no clear D gene. The sequencing here drew on PBMCs from blood, taken 14 days before vaccination. The TCR was taken from a man in his fifties who received an inactivated influenza vaccine. CDR3 in amino acids: CSVDFGFGSEQYF. DNA for the CDR3: TGCAGCGTTGATTTTGGGTTCGGATCCGAGCAGTACTTC.